The 2 T cell receptor beta chains below were found in one sample sequenced in a study of Graves' ophthalmopathy and Graves' hyperthyroidism. Scientists amplified the TCR beta CDR3 regions from RNA transcripts. Second-round multiplex PCR came after a first-round RT-PCR that employed HTBI primers. MiXCR, applied by TCRdb to the multiplex PCR reads, yields one record per CDR3 protein. The sample holds just over 600,000 distinct CDR3 sequences, about 20% seen once. The material sequenced was peripheral blood. The receptors were sampled from a woman under 30 with stable Graves' hyperthyroidism. Some clones in this sample may be carry-over from other donors' samples.

This clonotype was seen at least ten times. The genes are TRBV19 and TRBJ1-2, with 7 bases fitting TRBD1. The CDR3 has 11 residues. The V and J ends lost 9 bases and 6 bases, in that order; junction bases with no gene match: 4. CDR1 is LNHDA, CDR2 SQIVND, per germline (reference sequence). CDR3 residues: CASSTGDGYTF. The DNA for the CDR3 is TGTGCCAGCTCTACAGGGGATGGCTACACCTTC.

This clonotype occurred many times. The DNA for the CDR3 is TGTGCCAGCACTAGGGGGAGGGATCAGCCCCAGCATTTT. Protein: CASTRGRDQPQHF. V gene TRBV7-9 combines with J gene TRBJ1-5, with D perhaps matching TRBD1 (6 bases). The ends were cut back, 7 bases at V and 5 bases at J, with 12 bases in the middle. Germline V gene data show CDR1 as SEHNR and CDR2 as FQNEAQ (reference sequence). The CDR3 length is 13 residues.